One sample yielded the 22 T cell receptor beta chains listed below, sequenced in a study of human T cells and chemical hapten exposure. The time point denotes: healthy volunteer bleed at 6 weeks. The authors' total RNA extraction used unfractionated whole blood. A single record per CDR3 protein comes from TCRdb applying MiXCR to the RACE reads. The table records 65,000 or so distinct CDR3 sequences, 5.5% to 7.5% of them present only once. The material sequenced was whole blood. These receptors were taken from a female donor in good health. Some clones in this sample may be carry-over from other donors' samples.

The gene calls are TRBV5-6 and TRBJ2-7; perhaps TRBD2 as D (6 bases). V lost 4 bases, J lost 6 bases, and 20 bases lay in between. Germline CDR1 reads SGHDT; CDR2 reads YYEEEE. This CDR3 has 15 amino acids. In nucleotides, the CDR3 is TGTGCCAGCAGCCCCTCTGGCGGGATAGGCTCCGAGCAGTACTTC. Protein product: CASSPSGGIGSEQYF.

This clonotype occurred many times. The CDR3 reads CASSSTPKNEQFF. The CDR3, as DNA: TGTGCCAGCAGTTCGACCCCGAAAAATGAGCAGTTCTTC. This chain uses TRBV6-2 or TRBV6-3 with TRBJ2-1; the D is unclear. The CDR3 is 13 amino acids. Germline V gene sequence: CDR1 MNHEY, CDR2 SVGEGT. The V end was cut by 4 bases, the J end by 7 bases, with 11 bases between.

This clonotype was observed a few times. The chain uses TRBV11-2 and TRBJ1-1; D unclear. V lost 10 bases and J 1 base, leaving 13 bases between the germline ends. CDR3 length: 13 amino acids. CDR1 SGHAT and CDR2 FQNNGV come from the germline V gene. The CDR3: CAISDGSNTEAFF. CDR3 nucleotide sequence: TGTGCCATTTCGGACGGATCGAACACTGAAGCTTTCTTT.

The V call is TRBV29-1, the J call TRBJ1-2, with TRBD1 as a possible D gene (5 bases). Germline V gene lookup returns CDR1 SQVTM and CDR2 ANQGSEA. The CDR3 loop spans 11 amino acids. Trimming cost V 4 bases and J 7 bases, with 10 bases left between them. CDR3 in amino acids: CSVVQGGGYTF. Written as DNA, the CDR3 is TGCAGCGTTGTCCAGGGAGGTGGCTACACCTTC.

This clonotype has ten or more counts. The chain recombines TRBV12-3 or TRBV12-4 with TRBJ2-1; D unclear. The V end lost 4 bases, the J end lost 1 base, and 5 bases lay between the germline ends. The CDR3 has 13 residues. For the CDR3, the DNA is TGTGCCAGCAGTTCCGATTCCTACAATGAGCAGTTCTTC. This gives the protein CASSSDSYNEQFF.

This clonotype was counted between two and nine times. The chain recombines TRBV6-1 with TRBJ2-7; 9 positions agree with TRBD1. CDR1 and CDR2 from the germline V gene are MNHNS and SASEGT. Trimming cost V 6 bases and J 4 bases; bases outside gene matches: 10. CDR3 length: 15 residues. CDR3 sequence: CASSLQAGTGYEQYF. CDR3 nucleotide sequence: TGTGCCAGCAGCCTACAAGCCGGGACAGGGTACGAGCAGTACTTC.

This clonotype came up many times. V usage is TRBV10-3 and J usage is TRBJ2-1, with D possibly being TRBD2 (5 bases). Germline CDR1 is ENHRY and CDR2 is SYGVKD. CDR3 length: 14 amino acids. Trimming took 4 bases from V and 5 from J, leaving 12 bases between them. CDR3 loop: CAISASGSDNEQFF. In DNA, the CDR3 is TGTGCCATCAGTGCAAGCGGATCAGACAATGAGCAGTTCTTC.

In its sample, this clonotype was seen a few times. This chain uses TRBV6-1 with TRBJ2-1, with 12 nucleotides matching TRBD2. The germline V gene encodes CDR1 MNHNS and CDR2 SASEGT. V was pared by 5 bases and J by 6 bases, with 8 bases of the junction left unmatched. CDR3 length: 16 residues. The CDR3 bases are TGTGCCAGCAGTATTCACTCTAGCGGGAGGGCCAATGAGCAGTTCTTC. Amino acids: CASSIHSSGRANEQFF.

This clonotype was counted at least ten times. V usage is TRBV20-1 and J usage is TRBJ2-1, with 7 bases fitting TRBD2. V trimming: 0 bases; J trimming: 7 bases; junction bases outside the gene matches: 9. This CDR3 region has 15 residues. Germline V gene lookup returns CDR1 DFQATT and CDR2 SNEGSKA (reference sequence). The CDR3 DNA reads TGCAGTGCTAGAGATCCTGGGGGAGGGAGTAATGAGCAGTTCTTC. This sequence encodes CSARDPGGGSNEQFF.

CDR3 in DNA: TGTGCCATAGGGGGACAGGTAGGCCCCTACAATGAGCAGTTCTTC. Translating it yields CAIGGQVGPYNEQFF. V gene TRBV10-3 combines with J gene TRBJ2-1, with 8 bases matching TRBD1. This CDR3 contains 15 residues. From germline, CDR1 is ENHRY and CDR2 SYGVKD. Trimming cost V 9 bases and J 2 bases; bases outside gene matches: 9.

This clonotype was picked up a small number of times. This chain links TRBV5-4 with TRBJ2-3, with 7 positions matching TRBD1. With V trimmed by 1 base and J by 1 base, 3 bases remained unmatched. The CDR3 covers 15 residues. CDR1 is SGHNT, CDR2 YYREEE, per germline (reference sequence). Here the CDR3 reads CASSLRDSRTDTQYF. The CDR3 bases are TGTGCCAGCAGCTTGCGGGACAGTCGCACAGATACGCAGTATTTT.

This sequence joins TRBV2 and TRBJ1-2; maybe TRBD1 (5 bases). This CDR3 comprises 13 residues. From germline, CDR1 is SNHLY and CDR2 FYNNEI. V was shortened by 7 bases and J by 0 bases, with 9 bases between the two germline ends. DNA of the CDR3: TGTGCCAGCAATCGCAGGGCTAACTATGGCTACACCTTC. It specifies CASNRRANYGYTF. The whole variable domain, remainder taken from reference TRBV2 and TRBJ1-2, is EPEVTQTPSHQVTQMGQEVILRCVPISNHLYFYWYRQILGQKVEFLVSFYNNEISEKSEIFDDQFSVERPDGSNFTLKIRSTKLEDSAMYFCASNRRANYGYTFGSGTRLTVV.

This clonotype was counted many times. The chain links TRBV7-2 to TRBJ1-5, with 8 bases matching TRBD1. The CDR3 has 15 residues. With V trimmed by 2 bases and J by 8 bases, 8 bases remained unmatched. Germline V gene sequence: CDR1 SGHTA, CDR2 FQGNSA. CDR3 in DNA: TGTGCCAGCAGCTTACACGGTGACAGGGGCGAGCCCCAGCATTTT. Protein sequence: CASSLHGDRGEPQHF. Variable domain in full (rest from reference TRBV7-2 and TRBJ1-5): GAGVSQSPSNKVTEKGKDVELRCDPISGHTALYWYRQSLGQGLEFLIYFQGNSAPDKSGLPSDRFSAERTGGSVSTLTIQRTQQEDSAVYLCASSLHGDRGEPQHFGDGTRLSIL.

This clonotype was picked up many times. The chain combines TRBV18 with TRBJ2-7; D is unresolved. Germline V gives CDR1 KGHSH, CDR2 LQKENI. Trimming pared 6 bases from V and 0 bases from J, leaving 9 bases between. The CDR3 loop spans 13 amino acids. The CDR3, as DNA: TGTGCCAGCTCGAGCTCTCTCTCCTACGAGCAGTACTTC. Translation: CASSSSLSYEQYF.

The table lists this clonotype with a few counts. The CDR3: CASRSGHTNPYEQYF. CDR3 DNA: TGTGCCAGCCGTTCCGGCCACACTAATCCCTACGAGCAGTACTTC. The chain is built from TRBV28 and TRBJ2-7; D not resolved. V lost 8 bases and J lost 2, with 19 bases in between. Germline V gives CDR1 MDHEN, CDR2 SYDVKM. The CDR3 spans 15 residues.

This clonotype was counted a few times. The CDR3, as DNA: TGTGCCAGCAGGCAGGGCCACGAGCAGTACTTC. Protein: CASRQGHEQYF. V and J are TRBV12-3 or TRBV12-4 and TRBJ2-7, with TRBD1 as a possible D gene (5 bases). The CDR3 has 11 residues. Trimming took off 6 bases at V and 5 bases at J, with 8 bases between the two ends.

The chain couples TRBV6-5 to TRBJ2-2; D is perhaps TRBD1 (5 bases). Per germline, CDR1 MNHEY and CDR2 SVGAGI. The CDR3 is made up of 15 amino acids. Trimming pared 5 bases from V and 0 bases from J, leaving 10 bases between. The CDR3, as DNA: TGTGCCAGCAGTCGACAGCTACCGAACACCGGGGAGCTGTTTTTT. Encoded protein: CASSRQLPNTGELFF.

The V call is TRBV29-1, the J call TRBJ1-1; D uncertain. The V gene's germline CDR1 is SQVTM and CDR2 ANQGSEA. V was shortened by 4 bases and J by 1 base, with 13 bases between the two germline ends. This CDR3 has 14 residues. Here the CDR3 reads CSVAVRISNTEAFF. The CDR3 DNA reads as TGCAGCGTTGCGGTTAGAATCTCGAACACTGAAGCTTTCTTT.

V gene TRBV19 combines with J gene TRBJ2-4, with 8 positions matching TRBD1. J lost 4 bases, V lost 6 bases, and 14 bases had no gene match. CDR3 size: 17 residues. Germline CDR1 is LNHDA and CDR2 is SQIVND (reference sequence). CDR3 in amino acids: CASSAMGRGRSKNIQYF. Here the CDR3 DNA reads TGTGCCAGTAGCGCAATGGGCAGGGGGCGATCAAAAAACATTCAGTACTTC. The whole variable domain, filled in from reference TRBV19 and TRBJ2-4, reads DGGITQSPKYLFRKEGQNVTLSCEQNLNHDAMYWYRQDPGQGLRLIYYSQIVNDFQKGDIAEGYSVSREKKESFPLTVTSAQKNPTAFYLCASSAMGRGRSKNIQYFGAGTRLSVL.

This clonotype was observed at least ten times. The chain couples TRBV13 to TRBJ2-1; 7 bases agree with TRBD1. Germline CDR1 and CDR2: PRHDT and FYEKMQ (reference sequence). CDR3 size: 15 residues. After removal of 8 bases from V and 3 bases from J, the junction contained 10 bases not matched to a gene. In DNA, the CDR3 is TGTGCCAGCGGATCGCCGGGACAGAGCTACAATGAGCAGTTCTTC. It yields the protein CASGSPGQSYNEQFF. The full variable domain, its missing parts supplied by reference TRBV13 and TRBJ2-1, is AAGVIQSPRHLIKEKRETATLKCYPIPRHDTVYWYQQGPGQDPQFLISFYEKMQSDKGSIPDRFSAQQFSDYHSELNMSSLELGDSALYFCASGSPGQSYNEQFFGPGTRLTVL.

This clonotype was observed at least ten times. The rearrangement links TRBV7-9 to TRBJ2-7; 7 bases agree with TRBD1. Losses at the gene ends were 5 bases for V and 2 bases for J; bases not matched to a gene: 3. CDR3 size: 13 residues. From germline, CDR1 is SEHNR and CDR2 FQNEAQ (reference sequence). CDR3 nucleotides: TGTGCCAGCAGCCGACAGGGAACCTACGAGCAGTACTTC. Residues: CASSRQGTYEQYF.

This clonotype appeared many times. The rearrangement joins TRBV27 to TRBJ2-7, with D hard to call. Looked up from germline, CDR1 is MNHEY and CDR2 is SMNVEV (reference sequence). CDR3 length equals 13 residues. The V end lost 7 bases, the J end lost 1 base, and 11 bases lay between the germline ends. CDR3 region: CASIRAGSYEQYF. The CDR3 DNA is TGTGCCAGCATCCGGGCCGGGTCCTACGAGCAGTACTTC.